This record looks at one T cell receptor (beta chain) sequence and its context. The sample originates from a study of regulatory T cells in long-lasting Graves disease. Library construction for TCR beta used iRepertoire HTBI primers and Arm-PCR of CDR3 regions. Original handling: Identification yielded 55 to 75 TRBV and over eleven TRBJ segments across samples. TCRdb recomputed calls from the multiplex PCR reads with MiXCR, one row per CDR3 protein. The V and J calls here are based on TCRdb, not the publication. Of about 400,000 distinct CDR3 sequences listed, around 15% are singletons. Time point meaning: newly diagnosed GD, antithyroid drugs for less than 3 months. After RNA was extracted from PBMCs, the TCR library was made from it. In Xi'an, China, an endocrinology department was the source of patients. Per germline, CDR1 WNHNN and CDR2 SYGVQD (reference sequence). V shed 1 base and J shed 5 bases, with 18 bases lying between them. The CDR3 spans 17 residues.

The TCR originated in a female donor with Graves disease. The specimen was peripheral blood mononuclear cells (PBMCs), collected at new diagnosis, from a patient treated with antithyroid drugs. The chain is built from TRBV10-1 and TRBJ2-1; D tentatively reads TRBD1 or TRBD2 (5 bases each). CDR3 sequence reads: CASSEFRFVWGHNEQFF. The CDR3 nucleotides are TGCGCCAGCAGTGAGTTTCGTTTTGTTTGGGGACACAATGAGCAGTTCTTC.